The 20 T cell receptor beta chains below all came from one sample that was sequenced in a study of OX40 agonist ivuxolimab in advanced cancers. Sequencing was performed with immunoSEQ multiplex PCR; in TCRdb, only in-frame clones are kept and a portion is missing. The sample holds about 26,000 clones, roughly 86% seen once. The input for sequencing was CD4+ or CD8+ T cells sorted from blood, taken in a trial of the OX40 agonist ivuxolimab. All receptors come from an adult with an advanced solid tumor such as melanoma, head and neck, liver or kidney cancer.

CDR3 bases: TGTGCCAGCAGCGTAGAGGTGGGGGGGCTCTACGAGCAGTACTTC. This encodes CASSVEVGGLYEQYF. The chain joins TRBV9 to TRBJ2-7; perhaps TRBD2 as D (7 bases). CDR1 is SGDLS, CDR2 YYNGEE, per germline. The CDR3 has 15 residues. V gave up 0 bases and J gave up 3 bases, with 13 bases separating them.

The J gene is TRBJ1-1, the V gene TRBV10-3, with unresolved D. Between the trimmed V and J ends, which lost 2 bases and 10 bases, there was a span of 11 bases. The CDR3 spans 12 residues. Per the germline V gene, CDR1 is ENHRY and CDR2 is SYGVKD. This CDR3 is CAISEGSNGAFF. The CDR3 nucleotides are TGTGCCATCAGTGAGGGGTCGAATGGAGCTTTCTTT.

This chain joins TRBV7-8 and TRBJ2-7; 9 bases agree with TRBD2. The V gene end was trimmed by 4 bases and the J gene end by 1 base; junction bases not matched to a gene: 2. CDR3 size: 14 residues. Germline loops: CDR1 SGHVS, CDR2 FQNEAQ. The CDR3 bases are TGTGCCAGCAGCTCGACTAGCGGATCCTACGAGCAGTACTTC. Its protein product is CASSSTSGSYEQYF.

This chain joins TRBV2 and TRBJ1-1; no definite D call. The CDR3 runs to 10 residues. Deletions cut 4 bases from V and 10 bases from J, with 7 bases between. The germline CDR1 and CDR2 sequences are SNHLY and FYNNEI. The CDR3 region is CASSAQAAFF. As DNA, the CDR3 is TGTGCCAGCAGTGCCCAGGCAGCTTTCTTT.

The CDR3 sequence: CAWRLAGDTDTQYF. CDR3 DNA: TGTGCCTGGAGACTAGCGGGGGACACAGATACGCAGTATTTT. The chain couples TRBV30 to TRBJ2-3; 11 bases map to TRBD2. This CDR3 has 14 residues. Germline-derived CDR1 and CDR2 are GTSNPN and SVGIG (reference sequence). The junction had 1 base not matched to a gene; V was cut back by 3 bases and J by 2 bases.

The chain carries TRBV30 and TRBJ1-3; D gene ambiguous. The germline CDR1 and CDR2 sequences are GTSNPN and SVGIG (reference sequence). V was cut by 1 base and J by 0 bases, with 10 bases left in between. The CDR3 has 15 amino acids. The CDR3 nucleotides read TGTGCCTGGAGTGGGTCTCTGTCCTCTGGAAACACCATATATTTT. It yields the protein CAWSGSLSSGNTIYF.

The chain joins TRBV10-3 to TRBJ2-7, with 7 bases aligning to TRBD2. Trimming cost V 4 bases and J 2 bases; bases outside gene matches: 5. The CDR3 totals 14 residues. From germline, CDR1 is ENHRY and CDR2 SYGVKD. CDR3 region: CAISGGGRPYEQYF. In DNA, the CDR3 is TGTGCCATCAGTGGGGGAGGGCGCCCCTACGAGCAGTACTTC.

The chain is built from TRBV13 and TRBJ2-7; D gene ambiguous. CDR3 size: 15 residues. With 4 bases removed from V and 0 bases from J, the gap between germline ends came to 13 bases. The V gene's germline CDR1 is PRHDT and CDR2 FYEKMQ (reference sequence). Written as DNA, the CDR3 is TGTGCCAGCAGCTCCGCTACTGAATACTCCTACGAGCAGTACTTC. Its translation is CASSSATEYSYEQYF.

The CDR3: CASSFWGAPEAFF. The DNA of the CDR3 is TGTGCCAGCAGCTTTTGGGGAGCCCCTGAAGCTTTCTTT. The chain recombines TRBV5-4 with TRBJ1-1; D unclear. Trimming stripped 2 bases from V and 6 bases from J, with 11 bases between. In germline, CDR1 is SGHNT, CDR2 YYREEE (reference sequence). The CDR3 extends over 13 amino acids.

The chain combines TRBV28 with TRBJ2-5; no clear D. This CDR3 has 16 residues. Germline V gene lookup returns CDR1 MDHEN and CDR2 SYDVKM. Trimming cost V 2 bases and J 4 bases, with 17 bases left between them. The CDR3 DNA is TGTGCCAGCAGTTTAAGGCACGGTATTGCCTTAGAGACCCAGTACTTC. This codes for CASSLRHGIALETQYF.

The chain is built from TRBV10-3 and TRBJ2-3; D unclear. Trimming took 8 bases from V and 1 from J, leaving 4 bases between them. The CDR3 covers 11 residues. Per germline, CDR1 ENHRY and CDR2 SYGVKD. The CDR3 region is CAIGGTDTQYF. CDR3 in DNA: TGTGCCATCGGGGGCACAGATACGCAGTATTTT.

This clone was seen a single time. The CDR3 DNA follows: TGTGCCAGCTCTCCTACCGGGACAGAAGAATACGAGCAGTACTTC. As protein: CASSPTGTEEYEQYF. This sequence joins TRBV18 and TRBJ2-7; 7 nucleotides match TRBD1. The CDR3 spans 15 residues. Trimming took 6 bases from V and 4 from J; bases not matched to a gene: 12. Germline V gene sequence: CDR1 KGHSH, CDR2 LQKENI.

This clone is a singleton in its sample. The chain recombines TRBV28 with TRBJ2-1; no clear D gene. The germline V and J ends were trimmed by 3 bases and 4 bases, with 10 bases remaining between them. Germline V lookup: CDR1 MDHEN, CDR2 SYDVKM. The CDR3 sequence is 14 residues long. CDR3 region: CASSFASRYNEQFF. Here the CDR3 DNA reads TGTGCCAGCAGTTTCGCCAGCCGGTACAATGAGCAGTTCTTC.

V gene TRBV7-2 combines with J gene TRBJ2-1, with no clear D. V dropped 3 bases and J dropped 7 bases, with 4 bases sitting between them. CDR3 length equals 11 residues. CDR1 and CDR2 from the germline V gene are SGHTA and FQGNSA. In DNA form, the CDR3 reads TGTGCCAGCAGCTTGGGTAATGAGCAGTTCTTC. It yields the protein CASSLGNEQFF.

The chain employs TRBV19 and TRBJ2-7; 11 bases fit TRBD1. This CDR3 spans 14 amino acids. J gave up 3 bases and V 7 bases, and 5 bases lay outside the gene matches. Germline CDR1 is LNHDA and CDR2 is SQIVND (reference sequence). The CDR3 sequence is CASTPGQGVYEQYF. The CDR3 DNA follows: TGTGCCAGTACCCCGGGACAGGGGGTCTACGAGCAGTACTTC.

The rearrangement joins TRBV10-3 to TRBJ1-1; 12 bases agree with TRBD1. V lost 2 bases, J lost 5 bases, and 6 bases stayed unmatched. Germline CDR1 and CDR2: ENHRY and SYGVKD. There are 16 residues in the CDR3. CDR3 loop: CAISEGTGGRGTEAFF. Here the CDR3 DNA reads TGTGCCATCAGTGAGGGGACAGGGGGCCGCGGAACTGAAGCTTTCTTT.

The chain joins TRBV7-8 to TRBJ1-5; no clear D gene. Germline-derived CDR1 and CDR2 are SGHVS and FQNEAQ. The CDR3 totals 12 residues. Trimming took off 7 bases at V and 5 bases at J, with 9 bases between the two ends. The CDR3, as DNA: TGTGCCAGCACCCCGGGATATCAGCCCCAGCATTTT. This codes for CASTPGYQPQHF.

The chain couples TRBV19 to TRBJ1-2; D not resolved. V was shortened by 8 bases and J by 2 bases, with 12 bases between the two germline ends. Germline assignment: CDR1 LNHDA and CDR2 SQIVND (reference sequence). The CDR3 has 13 amino acids. In DNA form, the CDR3 reads TGTGCCAGTGAAAAGGGCCTCAACTATGGCTACACCTTC. Translating it yields CASEKGLNYGYTF.

The chain employs TRBV7-9 and TRBJ2-7; 9 nucleotides align to TRBD1. Germline trimming cut 2 bases from V and 5 bases from J; bases unmatched to any gene: 7. Germline V lookup: CDR1 SEHNR, CDR2 FQNEAQ (reference sequence). This CDR3 is built from 15 residues. The CDR3 nucleotides read TGTGCCAGCAGCTTACAAGTGACAGGGGGGCACGAGCAGTACTTC. The encoded protein is CASSLQVTGGHEQYF. Supplemented by reference TRBV7-9 and TRBJ2-7, the full variable domain reads DTGVSQNPRHKITKRGQNVTFRCDPISEHNRLYWYRQTLGQGPEFLTYFQNEAQLEKSRLLSDRFSAERPKGSFSTLEIQRTEQGDSAMYLCASSLQVTGGHEQYFGPGTRLTVT.

The V call is TRBV9, the J call TRBJ2-7, with TRBD1 matching 12 bases. The CDR3 totals 15 residues. Germline V gives CDR1 SGDLS, CDR2 YYNGEE. J lost 5 bases, V lost 3 bases, and 6 bases had no gene match. The CDR3 region is CASSASGTGGDEQYF. The CDR3 region has the DNA TGTGCCAGCAGCGCCTCCGGGACAGGGGGCGACGAGCAGTACTTC.